A selection of T cell receptor beta chains follows, all from one sample in a study of T-cell memory formation after mild COVID-19. TCRdb re-derived calls from the 5' RACE reads in MiXCR, one entry per CDR3 protein. The table lists approximately 340,000 distinct CDR3 sequences, more than 15% of them singletons. The specimen sequenced was PBMCs or a T cell subset sorted from them (not recorded which). Receptor source: a man between 18 and 35 years old who had mild COVID-19 (a few samples of this study predate the infection). Cell type and time point are not known. Both conserved end residues are part of each CDR3. A D gene is named only where the DNA matches it firmly. The size entry is marked missing in some rows and otherwise reads once, few, many or a size class.

CDR3nt: TGTGCCATCGGCGGGAGCACAGATACGCAGTATTTT; CDR3aa: CAIGGSTDTQYF; d_gene: .; v_gene: TRBV10-3; j_gene: TRBJ2-3; abundance: .
CDR3nt: TGTGCCAGCAGCGTATCCTTTCCGGACAGGAGAGTTTACAATGAGCAGTTCTTC; CDR3aa: CASSVSFPDRRVYNEQFF; d_gene: TRBD1; v_gene: TRBV9; j_gene: TRBJ2-1; abundance: few
CDR3nt: TGCAGCGTCGTTCACCGGGGGGTCGAGCAGTACTTC; CDR3aa: CSVVHRGVEQYF; d_gene: TRBD2; v_gene: TRBV29-1; j_gene: TRBJ2-7; abundance: few
CDR3nt: TGTGCTAGTGGTGATGGCGGGGGAGGGCTGGCCTATGGCTACACCTTC; CDR3aa: CASGDGGGGLAYGYTF; d_gene: .; v_gene: TRBV12-5; j_gene: TRBJ1-2; abundance: few
CDR3nt: TGTGCCAGCAGCCCGTACTCGGGACTAGCGGGGGGGCCGTGGGAGACCCAGTACTTC; CDR3aa: CASSPYSGLAGGPWETQYF; d_gene: TRBD2; v_gene: TRBV7-8; j_gene: TRBJ2-5; abundance: .
CDR3nt: TGTGCCAGCTCAAAGGCCAGTAACCAGCCCCAGCATTTT; CDR3aa: CASSKASNQPQHF; d_gene: .; v_gene: TRBV18; j_gene: TRBJ1-5; abundance: .
CDR3nt: TGTGCCAGCAGCCAACCCGGACACACGAACACCGGGGAGCTGTTTTTT; CDR3aa: CASSQPGHTNTGELFF; d_gene: .; v_gene: TRBV4-2; j_gene: TRBJ2-2; abundance: many
CDR3nt: TGCGCCAGCACCTTTGGAGGGGGCGACGAGCAGTACTTC; CDR3aa: CASTFGGGDEQYF; d_gene: .; v_gene: TRBV5-1; j_gene: TRBJ2-7; abundance: few
CDR3nt: TGCAGTGCTTCCAACAGACGACAGGGTGGGAATTCACCCCTCCACTTT; CDR3aa: CSASNRRQGGNSPLHF; d_gene: TRBD1; v_gene: TRBV20-1; j_gene: TRBJ1-6; abundance: few
CDR3nt: TGTGCCAGCAGCCGAAACACTGAAGCTTTCTTT; CDR3aa: CASSRNTEAFF; d_gene: .; v_gene: TRBV12-3/TRBV12-4; j_gene: TRBJ1-1; abundance: many
CDR3nt: TGCGCCAGCAGCTTGGTTGGCAGAGCGTTATCTGGGGCCAACGTCCTGACTTTC; CDR3aa: CASSLVGRALSGANVLTF; d_gene: .; v_gene: TRBV5-1; j_gene: TRBJ2-6; abundance: .
CDR3nt: TGCGCCAGCAGGAGGACAGGGGGTATTCAAGAGACCCAGTACTTC; CDR3aa: CASRRTGGIQETQYF; d_gene: TRBD1; v_gene: TRBV5-1; j_gene: TRBJ2-5; abundance: many
CDR3nt: TGCGCCAGCAGCTTGGGCGGGTCCACAGCTTCCTACGAGCAGTACTTC; CDR3aa: CASSLGGSTASYEQYF; d_gene: .; v_gene: TRBV5-1; j_gene: TRBJ2-7; abundance: few
CDR3nt: TGTGCCACCAGTGAGGAAAGGACTAGCGGGGGCACAACAGATACGCAGTATTTT; CDR3aa: CATSEERTSGGTTDTQYF; d_gene: TRBD2; v_gene: TRBV24-1; j_gene: TRBJ2-3; abundance: few
CDR3nt: TGTGCCAGCAGTTACTCGAGTCCCTACGAGCAGTACTTC; CDR3aa: CASSYSSPYEQYF; d_gene: .; v_gene: TRBV6-2/TRBV6-3; j_gene: TRBJ2-7; abundance: few
CDR3nt: TGTGCCAGCAGCAGACAGGACAGCCGAATAGCCAAAAACATTCAGTACTTC; CDR3aa: CASSRQDSRIAKNIQYF; d_gene: .; v_gene: TRBV21-1; j_gene: TRBJ2-4; abundance: few
CDR3nt: TGTGCCAGCTCACCGCCGAGCTCCTATAATTCACCCCTCCACTTT; CDR3aa: CASSPPSSYNSPLHF; d_gene: .; v_gene: TRBV18; j_gene: TRBJ1-6; abundance: few
CDR3nt: TGCGCCAGCAGCCCTCGAAACAGGGGACAAGAGACCCAGTACTTC; CDR3aa: CASSPRNRGQETQYF; d_gene: TRBD1; v_gene: TRBV5-1; j_gene: TRBJ2-5; abundance: many
CDR3nt: TGTGCCAGCAGCGACAGTCCTTACCAGCCCCAGCATTTT; CDR3aa: CASSDSPYQPQHF; d_gene: .; v_gene: TRBV7-9; j_gene: TRBJ1-5; abundance: few
CDR3nt: TGTGCCAGCACCGACAGGGCGTATCAGCCCCAGCATTTT; CDR3aa: CASTDRAYQPQHF; d_gene: TRBD1; v_gene: TRBV12-3/TRBV12-4; j_gene: TRBJ1-5; abundance: few
CDR3nt: TGCGCCAGCAGGTTGATGACAGGCGAGAACACTGAAGCTTTCTTT; CDR3aa: CASRLMTGENTEAFF; d_gene: .; v_gene: TRBV5-1; j_gene: TRBJ1-1; abundance: .
CDR3nt: TGTGCCAGCAGTTTCGGGGGGCGGAGCTCCTACAATGAGCAGTTCTTC; CDR3aa: CASSFGGRSSYNEQFF; d_gene: .; v_gene: TRBV27; j_gene: TRBJ2-1; abundance: .
CDR3nt: TGCGCCAGCAGACCCGGGACAGGGAACAATCAGCCCCAGCATTTT; CDR3aa: CASRPGTGNNQPQHF; d_gene: TRBD1; v_gene: TRBV5-1; j_gene: TRBJ1-5; abundance: .
CDR3nt: TGCGCCAGCAGCGCCGGGACAGCGATTCTAACTGTTAACTATGGCTACACCTTC; CDR3aa: CASSAGTAILTVNYGYTF; d_gene: TRBD1; v_gene: TRBV5-1; j_gene: TRBJ1-2; abundance: .
CDR3nt: TGCAGTGCTAGAGATCGGGGGGTCCGTGGCTACACCTTC; CDR3aa: CSARDRGVRGYTF; d_gene: .; v_gene: TRBV20-1; j_gene: TRBJ1-2; abundance: .
CDR3nt: TGTGCCACCAGCAGAGAAGCGGACCTCTCCTACAATGAGCAGTTCTTC; CDR3aa: CATSREADLSYNEQFF; d_gene: .; v_gene: TRBV15; j_gene: TRBJ2-1; abundance: many
CDR3nt: TGTGCCAGCAGCTTAGAGGGACTAGCTGGTTTCCAAGAGACCCAGTACTTC; CDR3aa: CASSLEGLAGFQETQYF; d_gene: TRBD2; v_gene: TRBV7-2; j_gene: TRBJ2-5; abundance: few
CDR3nt: TGTGCCAGCAGCGCACCTAGCGGGGGCCCATACTTGAACACCGGGGAGCTGTTTTTT; CDR3aa: CASSAPSGGPYLNTGELFF; d_gene: TRBD2; v_gene: TRBV7-8; j_gene: TRBJ2-2; abundance: few
CDR3nt: TGTGCCAGCAGCCGGGCGGACACCGGGGAGCTGTTTTTT; CDR3aa: CASSRADTGELFF; d_gene: .; v_gene: TRBV14; j_gene: TRBJ2-2; abundance: .
CDR3nt: TGTGCCAGCAGCTTACCAGGGGGCGAGCAGTACTTC; CDR3aa: CASSLPGGEQYF; d_gene: TRBD1; v_gene: TRBV7-2; j_gene: TRBJ2-7; abundance: .
CDR3nt: TGTGCCATCAGTGAGGTACTAGCGGGGGCACACACAGATACGCAGTATTTT; CDR3aa: CAISEVLAGAHTDTQYF; d_gene: TRBD2; v_gene: TRBV10-3; j_gene: TRBJ2-3; abundance: few
CDR3nt: TGCAGTGCTAGAGAGAGCGTGGCCCAGCATTTT; CDR3aa: CSARESVAQHF; d_gene: .; v_gene: TRBV20-1; j_gene: TRBJ1-5; abundance: few
CDR3nt: TGTGCCATCAGTGGGACAGGGGAAGAGAACGAGCAGTACTTC; CDR3aa: CAISGTGEENEQYF; d_gene: TRBD1; v_gene: TRBV10-3; j_gene: TRBJ2-7; abundance: many
CDR3nt: TGTGCCAGCCGCCCTCAGGGGCGGGAAAAACTGTTTTTT; CDR3aa: CASRPQGREKLFF; d_gene: .; v_gene: TRBV7-9; j_gene: TRBJ1-4; abundance: .
CDR3nt: TGTGCCAGCAGTTCCACAGTATCCTACAATGAGCAGTTCTTC; CDR3aa: CASSSTVSYNEQFF; d_gene: .; v_gene: TRBV6-2/TRBV6-3; j_gene: TRBJ2-1; abundance: .
CDR3nt: TGTGCCAGCAGCGAAGAGATTACTGGGACTAATGAAAAACTGTTTTTT; CDR3aa: CASSEEITGTNEKLFF; d_gene: .; v_gene: TRBV3-1; j_gene: TRBJ1-4; abundance: .
CDR3nt: TGTGCCAGCAGCACCCCGACAGGGGGCCGTTACAATGAGCAGTTCTTC; CDR3aa: CASSTPTGGRYNEQFF; d_gene: TRBD1; v_gene: TRBV11-2; j_gene: TRBJ2-1; abundance: many
CDR3nt: TGTGCCAGCAGTTTCTCAGGCTGGGGCATCCAAGAGACCCAGTACTTC; CDR3aa: CASSFSGWGIQETQYF; d_gene: .; v_gene: TRBV28; j_gene: TRBJ2-5; abundance: .
CDR3nt: TGTGCCTGGAGTAAGGGCGGGTACGGCTACACCTTC; CDR3aa: CAWSKGGYGYTF; d_gene: .; v_gene: TRBV30; j_gene: TRBJ1-2; abundance: few
CDR3nt: TGTGCCAGCAGCCAAGATAAGGCTCGGGCTTTCTTT; CDR3aa: CASSQDKARAFF; d_gene: .; v_gene: TRBV4-2; j_gene: TRBJ1-1; abundance: few
CDR3nt: TGCGCCAGCAGCCCGGACACTGGCACCGGGGAGCTGTTTTTT; CDR3aa: CASSPDTGTGELFF; d_gene: .; v_gene: TRBV5-1; j_gene: TRBJ2-2; abundance: .
CDR3nt: TGTGCCAGCAGCTTGGTCGGGGGGGCGGTCGAGCAGTACTTC; CDR3aa: CASSLVGGAVEQYF; d_gene: TRBD2; v_gene: TRBV7-2; j_gene: TRBJ2-7; abundance: .
CDR3nt: TGTGCCAGCAGCCAAGAAGTTAGGCAAGAGACCCAGTACTTC; CDR3aa: CASSQEVRQETQYF; d_gene: .; v_gene: TRBV3-1; j_gene: TRBJ2-5; abundance: .
CDR3nt: TGTGCCAGCAGTTACCCAAACAATGAGCAGTTCTTC; CDR3aa: CASSYPNNEQFF; d_gene: .; v_gene: TRBV6-2/TRBV6-3; j_gene: TRBJ2-1; abundance: .